The source of this T cell receptor (beta chain) is a study of blood T cell repertoires in COVID-19. Study-level information: Specimens from acute and convalescent COVID-19 originated in the United States, Italy and Spain. Sources were T cells, B-cell-depleted T cells, or PBMCs; the material itself was cDNA or gDNA.

Original analysis: Amplification from reference gene primers served as the basis for estimated nucleated cell counts. The assay was immunoSEQ multiplex PCR, and TCRdb's table has in-frame clones only and misses some. V and J calls and clone size follow that table, whereas D and trimming were derived from the DNA. The table has 90,000 to 150,000 clones, roughly three quarters seen once. The CDR3 length is 14 residues. Germline V gives CDR1 MDHEN, CDR2 SYDVKM. The V and J ends lost 6 bases and 5 bases, in that order; junction bases with no gene match: 6. The chain employs TRBV28 and TRBJ2-1; 8 bases are a match to TRBD1. The sequence came from a human donor in a cohort sampled during active COVID-19. Sequences were obtained from peripheral blood. CDR3 sequence: CASRSTGANNEQFF. The CDR3 DNA is TGTGCCAGCAGATCGACAGGGGCAAACAATGAGCAGTTCTTC.